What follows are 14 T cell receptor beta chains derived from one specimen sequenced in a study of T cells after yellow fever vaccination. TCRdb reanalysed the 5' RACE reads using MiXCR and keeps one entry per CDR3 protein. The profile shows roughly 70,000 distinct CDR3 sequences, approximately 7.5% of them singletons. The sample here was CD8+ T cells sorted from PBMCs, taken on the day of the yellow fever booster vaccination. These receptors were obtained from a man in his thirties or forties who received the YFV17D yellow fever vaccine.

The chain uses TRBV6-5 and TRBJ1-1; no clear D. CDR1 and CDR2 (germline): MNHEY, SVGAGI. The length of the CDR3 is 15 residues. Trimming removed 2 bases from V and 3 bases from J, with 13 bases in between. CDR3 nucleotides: TGTGCCAGCAGTTACCTAAGGACGGTGTACACTGAAGCTTTCTTT. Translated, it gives CASSYLRTVYTEAFF.

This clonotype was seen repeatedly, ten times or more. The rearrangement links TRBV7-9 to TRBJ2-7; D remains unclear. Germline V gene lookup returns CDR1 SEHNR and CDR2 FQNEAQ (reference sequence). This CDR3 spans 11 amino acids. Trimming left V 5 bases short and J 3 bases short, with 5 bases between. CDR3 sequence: CASSADYEQYF. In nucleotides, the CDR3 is TGTGCCAGCAGCGCCGACTACGAGCAGTACTTC. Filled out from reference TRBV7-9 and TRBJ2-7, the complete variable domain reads DTGVSQNPRHKITKRGQNVTFRCDPISEHNRLYWYRQTLGQGPEFLTYFQNEAQLEKSRLLSDRFSAERPKGSFSTLEIQRTEQGDSAMYLCASSADYEQYFGPGTRLTVT.

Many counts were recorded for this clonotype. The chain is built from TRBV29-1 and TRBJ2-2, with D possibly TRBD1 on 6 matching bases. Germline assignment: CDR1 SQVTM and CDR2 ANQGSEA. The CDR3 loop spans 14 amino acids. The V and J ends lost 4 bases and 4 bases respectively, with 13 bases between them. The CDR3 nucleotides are TGCAGCGTTGCAGCAGGGGTCGTCACCGGGGAGCTGTTTTTT. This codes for CSVAAGVVTGELFF.

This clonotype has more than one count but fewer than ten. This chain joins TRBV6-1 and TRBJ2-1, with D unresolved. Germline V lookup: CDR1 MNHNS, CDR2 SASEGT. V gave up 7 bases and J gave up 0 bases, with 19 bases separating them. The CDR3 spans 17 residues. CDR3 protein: CASTKPRFRSSYNEQFF. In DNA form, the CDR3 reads TGTGCCAGCACCAAGCCCAGGTTTCGTAGCTCCTACAATGAGCAGTTCTTC.

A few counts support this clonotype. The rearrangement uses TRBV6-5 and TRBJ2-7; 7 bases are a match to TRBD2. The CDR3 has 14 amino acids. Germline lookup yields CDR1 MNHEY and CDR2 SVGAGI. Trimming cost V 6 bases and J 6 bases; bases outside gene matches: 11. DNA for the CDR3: TGTGCCAGCAGCCCTAGGACTAGGGGCGGCGAGCAGTACTTC. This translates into CASSPRTRGGEQYF.

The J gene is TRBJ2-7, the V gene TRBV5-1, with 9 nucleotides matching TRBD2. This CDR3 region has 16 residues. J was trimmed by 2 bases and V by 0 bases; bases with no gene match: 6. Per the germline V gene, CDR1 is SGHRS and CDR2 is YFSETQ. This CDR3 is CASSLVSSGAAYEQYF. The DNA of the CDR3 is TGCGCCAGCAGCTTGGTGTCTAGCGGGGCCGCCTACGAGCAGTACTTC.

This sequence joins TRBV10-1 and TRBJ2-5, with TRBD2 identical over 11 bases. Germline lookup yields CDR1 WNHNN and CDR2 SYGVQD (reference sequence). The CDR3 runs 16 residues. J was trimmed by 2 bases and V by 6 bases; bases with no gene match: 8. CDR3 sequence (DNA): TGCGCCAGCAGGCCCCGGGCTAGCGGGAGGCAAGAGACCCAGTACTTC. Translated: CASRPRASGRQETQYF.

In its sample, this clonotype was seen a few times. CDR3 nucleotides: TGTGCCAGCAGTTTTTCGACGGAAAACATTCAGTACTTC. Encoded protein: CASSFSTENIQYF. V is TRBV12-3 or TRBV12-4 and J is TRBJ2-4; D is unclear. V lost 3 bases and J 5 bases, leaving 8 bases between the germline ends. This CDR3 spans 13 amino acids.

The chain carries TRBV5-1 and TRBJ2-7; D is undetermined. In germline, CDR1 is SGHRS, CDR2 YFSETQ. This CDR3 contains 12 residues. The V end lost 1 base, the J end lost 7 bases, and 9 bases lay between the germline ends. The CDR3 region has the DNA TGCGCCAGCAGCTTGTCTGGGTGGGAGCAGTACTTC. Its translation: CASSLSGWEQYF.

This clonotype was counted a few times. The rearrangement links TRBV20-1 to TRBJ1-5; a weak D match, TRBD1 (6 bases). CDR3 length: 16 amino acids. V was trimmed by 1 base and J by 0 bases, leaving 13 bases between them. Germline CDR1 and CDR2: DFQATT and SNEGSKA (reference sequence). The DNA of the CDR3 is TGCAGTGCTAGAGGAGGGACATCTAATAGCAATCAGCCCCAGCATTTT. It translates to CSARGGTSNSNQPQHF.

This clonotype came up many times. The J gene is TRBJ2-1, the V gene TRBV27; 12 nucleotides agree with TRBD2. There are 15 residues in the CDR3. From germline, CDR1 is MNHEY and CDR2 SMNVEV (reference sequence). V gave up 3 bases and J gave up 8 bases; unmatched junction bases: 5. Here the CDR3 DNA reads TGTGCCAGCAGTTTGCTAGCGGGAGGGGAGTATGAGCAGTTCTTC. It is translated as CASSLLAGGEYEQFF.

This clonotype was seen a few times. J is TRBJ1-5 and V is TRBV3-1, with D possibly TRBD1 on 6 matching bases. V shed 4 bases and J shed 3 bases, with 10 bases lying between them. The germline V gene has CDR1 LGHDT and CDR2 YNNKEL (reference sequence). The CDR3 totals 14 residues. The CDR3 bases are TGTGCCAGCAGCCTACAGGGAGACAATCAGCCCCAGCATTTT. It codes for CASSLQGDNQPQHF.

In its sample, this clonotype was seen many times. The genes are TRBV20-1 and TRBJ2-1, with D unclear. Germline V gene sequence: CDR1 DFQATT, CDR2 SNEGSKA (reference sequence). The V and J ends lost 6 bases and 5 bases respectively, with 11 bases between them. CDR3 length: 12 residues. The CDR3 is CSALSSHNEQFF. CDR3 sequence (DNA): TGCAGTGCACTCAGCAGTCACAATGAGCAGTTCTTC.

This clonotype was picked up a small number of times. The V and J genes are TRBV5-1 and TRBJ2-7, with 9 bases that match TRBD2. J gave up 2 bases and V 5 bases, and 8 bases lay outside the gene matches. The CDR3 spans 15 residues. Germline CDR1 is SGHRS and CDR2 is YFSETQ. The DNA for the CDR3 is TGCGCCAGCAGAGAGGATAGCGGGAGTACCTACGAGCAGTACTTC. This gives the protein CASREDSGSTYEQYF.